There are many counts of the clone carrying this T cell receptor beta chain. Its antigen remains unknown. CDR3 regions of TCR beta were amplified from RNA transcripts. The first round was an RT-PCR with HTBI primers, and the second round was a multiplex PCR. In TCRdb, the multiplex PCR reads were re-called with MiXCR into one record per CDR3 protein. The table records more than 1,000,000 distinct CDR3 sequences, less than 45% of them present only once. The sample is drawn from a study of Graves' ophthalmopathy and Graves' hyperthyroidism. Regarding the study as a whole: The model's ophthalmopathy progression predictions had less than 71% sensitivity and over 72% specificity. Ophthalmopathy could be told apart from stable hyperthyroidism by a 13-signature model (around 85% sensitivity, around 79% specificity). Blood samples also showed most expanded thyroid clonotypes exceeding 0.001 frequency.

CDR1 and CDR2 (germline): LNHNV, YYDKDF (reference sequence). The V and J ends lost 0 bases and 2 bases respectively, with 19 bases between them. The CDR3 totals 18 residues. Orbital computed tomography and thyroid ultrasound, along with TRAb, serum thyroxine and clinical symptoms, underpinned diagnosis. This chain uses TRBV15 with TRBJ2-5; D may be TRBD1 (6 bases). The specimen sequenced was peripheral blood or thyroid tissue (not recorded which). The receptor was isolated from an adult man with Graves' hyperthyroidism. DNA of the CDR3: TGTGCCACCAGCAGAGATTTAGGGGGACAAACATTACAAGAGACCCAGTACTTC. Protein product: CATSRDLGGQTLQETQYF.